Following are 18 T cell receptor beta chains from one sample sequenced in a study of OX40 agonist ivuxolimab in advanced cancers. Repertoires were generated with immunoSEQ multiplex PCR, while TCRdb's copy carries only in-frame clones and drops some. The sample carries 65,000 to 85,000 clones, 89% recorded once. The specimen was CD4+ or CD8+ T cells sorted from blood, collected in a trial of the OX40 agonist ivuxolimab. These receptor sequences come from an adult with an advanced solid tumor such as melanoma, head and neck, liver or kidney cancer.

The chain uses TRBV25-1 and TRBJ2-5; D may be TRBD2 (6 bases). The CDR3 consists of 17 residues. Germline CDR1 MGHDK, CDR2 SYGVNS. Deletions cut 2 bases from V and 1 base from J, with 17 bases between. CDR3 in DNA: TGTGCCAGCAGTGAAAGGAGGGGATCTGGGCTCCAAGAGACCCAGTACTTC. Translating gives CASSERRGSGLQETQYF. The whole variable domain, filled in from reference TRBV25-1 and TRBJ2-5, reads EADIYQTPRYLVIGTGKKITLECSQTMGHDKMYWYQQDPGMELHLIHYSYGVNSTEKGDLSSESTVSRIRTEHFPLTLESARPSHTSQYLCASSERRGSGLQETQYFGPGTRLLVL.

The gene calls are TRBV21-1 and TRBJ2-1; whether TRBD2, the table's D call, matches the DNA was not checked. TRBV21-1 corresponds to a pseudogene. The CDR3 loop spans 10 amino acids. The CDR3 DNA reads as TGTGCCAGCAAACTGGATGAGCAGTTCTTC. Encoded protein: CASKLDEQFF.

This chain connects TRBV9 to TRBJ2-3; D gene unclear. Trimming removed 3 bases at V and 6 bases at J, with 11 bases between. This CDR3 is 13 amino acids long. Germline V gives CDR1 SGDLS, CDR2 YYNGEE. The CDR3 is CASSAEFWDTQYF. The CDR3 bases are TGTGCCAGCAGCGCAGAGTTTTGGGATACGCAGTATTTT.

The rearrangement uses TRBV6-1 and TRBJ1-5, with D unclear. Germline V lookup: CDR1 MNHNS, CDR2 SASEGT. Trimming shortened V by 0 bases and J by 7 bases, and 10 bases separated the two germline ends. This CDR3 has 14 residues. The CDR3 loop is CASSEAGGGQPQHF. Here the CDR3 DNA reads TGTGCCAGCAGTGAAGCGGGAGGCGGACAGCCCCAGCATTTT.

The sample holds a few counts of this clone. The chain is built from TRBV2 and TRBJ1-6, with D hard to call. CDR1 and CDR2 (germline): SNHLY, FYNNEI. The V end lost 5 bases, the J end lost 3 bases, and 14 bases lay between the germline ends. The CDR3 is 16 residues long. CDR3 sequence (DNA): TGTGCCAGCAGTCCCCAACAGAGGGTCTATAATTCACCCCTCCACTTT. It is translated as CASSPQQRVYNSPLHF.

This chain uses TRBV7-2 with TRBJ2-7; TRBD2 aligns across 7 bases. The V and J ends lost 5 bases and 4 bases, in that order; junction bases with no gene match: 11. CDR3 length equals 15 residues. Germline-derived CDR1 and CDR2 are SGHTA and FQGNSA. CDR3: CASSPGGTTTYEQYF. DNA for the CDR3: TGTGCCAGCAGCCCAGGAGGGACTACTACGTACGAGCAGTACTTC. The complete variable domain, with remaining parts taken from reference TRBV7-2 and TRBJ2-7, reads GAGVSQSPSNKVTEKGKDVELRCDPISGHTALYWYRQSLGQGLEFLIYFQGNSAPDKSGLPSDRFSAERTGGSVSTLTIQRTQQEDSAVYLCASSPGGTTTYEQYFGPGTRLTVT.

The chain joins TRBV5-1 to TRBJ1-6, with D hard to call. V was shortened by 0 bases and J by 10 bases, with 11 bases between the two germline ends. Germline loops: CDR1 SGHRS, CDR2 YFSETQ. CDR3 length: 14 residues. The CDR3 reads CASSLGEIGSPLHF. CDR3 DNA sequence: TGCGCCAGCAGCTTGGGGGAGATTGGGTCACCCCTCCACTTT. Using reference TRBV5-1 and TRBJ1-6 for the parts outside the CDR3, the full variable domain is KAGVTQTPRYLIKTRGQQVTLSCSPISGHRSVSWYQQTPGQGLQFLFEYFSETQRNKGNFPGRFSGRQFSNSRSEMNVSTLELGDSALYLCASSLGEIGSPLHFGNGTRLTVT.

The CDR3 region has the DNA TGTGCCAGCAGCTTAGACAGGGGACGAGAAAAACTGTTTTTT. As protein: CASSLDRGREKLFF. V gene TRBV7-2 combines with J gene TRBJ1-4; TRBD1 matches at 7 bases. Trimming cost V 1 base and J 8 bases; bases outside gene matches: 4. Germline lookup yields CDR1 SGHTA and CDR2 FQGNSA. The CDR3 covers 14 residues.

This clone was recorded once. CDR3 sequence: CASSQEALGAYTQYF. CDR3 nucleotides: TGTGCCAGCAGCCAAGAAGCCCTAGGGGCCTATACGCAGTATTTT. The chain carries TRBV4-2 and TRBJ2-3, with TRBD1 as a possible D gene (5 bases). The germline V gene encodes CDR1 LGHNA and CDR2 YNFKEQ. V gave up 0 bases and J gave up 7 bases, with 14 bases separating them. This CDR3 spans 15 amino acids.

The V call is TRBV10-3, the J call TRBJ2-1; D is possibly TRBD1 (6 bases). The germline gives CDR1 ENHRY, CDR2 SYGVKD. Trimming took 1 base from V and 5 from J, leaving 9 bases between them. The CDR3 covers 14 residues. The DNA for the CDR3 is TGTGCCATCAGTGAGTACAGGGCAGACAATGAGCAGTTCTTC. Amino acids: CAISEYRADNEQFF.

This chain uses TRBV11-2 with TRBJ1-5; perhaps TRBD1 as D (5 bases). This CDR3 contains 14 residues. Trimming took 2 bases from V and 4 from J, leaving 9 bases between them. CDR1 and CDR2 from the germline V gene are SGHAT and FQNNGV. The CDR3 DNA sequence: TGTGCCAGCAGCTTATGGGGGGTTAATCAGCCCCAGCATTTT. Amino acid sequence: CASSLWGVNQPQHF.

The CDR3 nucleotides are TGTGCCAGCAGTTTGGGCGGGGGTAGCACAGATACGCAGTATTTT. Protein product: CASSLGGGSTDTQYF. The chain recombines TRBV28 with TRBJ2-3, with 7 bases that match TRBD2. After removal of 3 bases from V and 0 bases from J, the junction contained 3 bases not matched to a gene. The CDR3 length is 15 residues. The V gene's germline CDR1 is MDHEN and CDR2 SYDVKM.

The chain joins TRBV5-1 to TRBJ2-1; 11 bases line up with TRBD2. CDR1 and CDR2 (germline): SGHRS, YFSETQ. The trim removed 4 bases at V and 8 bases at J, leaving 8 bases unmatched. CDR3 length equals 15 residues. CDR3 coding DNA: TGCGCCAGCAGCGAACAGACTAGCGGGATTTATGAGCAGTTCTTC. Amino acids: CASSEQTSGIYEQFF.

The CDR3 loop is CSVEGAGGAYNEQFF. The DNA for the CDR3 is TGCAGCGTTGAGGGGGCAGGGGGCGCCTACAATGAGCAGTTCTTC. The chain has TRBV29-1 and TRBJ2-1; 8 nucleotides match TRBD1. CDR3 length: 15 amino acids. Germline V lookup: CDR1 SQVTM, CDR2 ANQGSEA. V shed 3 bases, J shed 2 bases, and the junction held 6 bases outside the gene matches.

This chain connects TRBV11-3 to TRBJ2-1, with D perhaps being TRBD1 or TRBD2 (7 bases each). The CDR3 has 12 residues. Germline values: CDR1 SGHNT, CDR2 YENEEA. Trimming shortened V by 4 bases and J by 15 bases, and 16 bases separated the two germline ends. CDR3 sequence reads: CASSSLRGGLFF. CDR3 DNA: TGTGCCAGCAGCTCTCTCAGGGGGGGATTGTTCTTC.

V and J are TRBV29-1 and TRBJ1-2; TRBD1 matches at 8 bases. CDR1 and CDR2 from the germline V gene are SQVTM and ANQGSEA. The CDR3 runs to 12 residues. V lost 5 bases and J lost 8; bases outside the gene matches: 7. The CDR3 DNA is TGCAGCGTTCCGACAGGGGAAGGGGGCTACACCTTC. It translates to CSVPTGEGGYTF.

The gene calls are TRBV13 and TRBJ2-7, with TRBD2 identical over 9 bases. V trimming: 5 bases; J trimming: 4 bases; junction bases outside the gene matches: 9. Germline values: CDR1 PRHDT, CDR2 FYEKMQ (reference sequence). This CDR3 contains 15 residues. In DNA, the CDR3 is TGTGCCAGCAGCACCCGCGGGGGGGCCACTTACGAGCAGTACTTC. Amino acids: CASSTRGGATYEQYF.

CDR3 amino acids: CASGWYEYF. The CDR3 bases are TGTGCCAGCGGCTGGTACGAGTACTTC. The chain combines TRBV6-5 with TRBJ2-7, with no clear D. Trimming shortened V by 8 bases and J by 11 bases, and 10 bases separated the two germline ends. Germline V gives CDR1 MNHEY, CDR2 SVGAGI. This CDR3 spans 9 amino acids.